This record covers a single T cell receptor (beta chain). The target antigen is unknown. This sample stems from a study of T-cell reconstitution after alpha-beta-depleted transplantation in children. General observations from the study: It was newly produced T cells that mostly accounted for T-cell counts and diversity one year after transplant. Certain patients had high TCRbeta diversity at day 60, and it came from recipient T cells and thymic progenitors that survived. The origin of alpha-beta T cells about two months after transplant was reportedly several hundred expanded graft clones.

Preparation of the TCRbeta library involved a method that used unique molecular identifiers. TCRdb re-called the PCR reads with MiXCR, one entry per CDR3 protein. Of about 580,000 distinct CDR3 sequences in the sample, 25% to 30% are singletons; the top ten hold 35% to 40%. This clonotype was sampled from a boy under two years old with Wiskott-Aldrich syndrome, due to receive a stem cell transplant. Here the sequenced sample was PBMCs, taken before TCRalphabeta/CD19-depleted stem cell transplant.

The CDR3 spells CASNRRGTEAFF. The CDR3 DNA is TGCGCCAGCAATAGGCGGGGCACTGAAGCTTTCTTT. V usage is TRBV10-2 and J usage is TRBJ1-1, with D unclear. Trimming took off 7 bases at V and 4 bases at J, with 10 bases between the two ends. The CDR3 has 12 amino acids. The germline V gene has CDR1 WSHSY and CDR2 SAAADI.